There are a few counts of the clone carrying this TCR beta chain. The data were taken from a study of T cell responses to AZD1222 COVID-19 vaccine. The germline V gene encodes CDR1 SQVTM and CDR2 ANQGSEA. The CDR3 has 13 residues. Trimming left V 6 bases short and J 10 bases short, with 21 bases between. TCRdb's copy holds only in-frame clones and misses some; the assay was immunoSEQ multiplex PCR. The sample contains 100,000 to 150,000 clones, 75% to 95% of which appear only once. Sequenced material: peripheral blood, taken 28 days after the second dose of the MenACWY control vaccine. V gene TRBV29-1 combines with J gene TRBJ1-1; D gene ambiguous. The origin of this receptor is an adult who received the MenACWY meningococcal vaccine as a control. CDR3 in DNA: TGCAGCGTGTTCGCGAGTTCCGGGCGTGGAGCTTTCTTT. Protein product: CSVFASSGRGAFF.